This TCR beta chain comes out of a study of blood T cell repertoires in COVID-19 (dated by TCRdb to between 2020 and 2021). Background on the whole study: Samples covering the acute and convalescent phases of COVID-19 were provided by collaborators in the United States, Italy and Spain. The prospective study material was composed of cDNA or gDNA derived from T cells, B-cell-depleted T cells, or PBMCs. The dataset comprised deeply sampled blood TCRbeta repertoires from subjects exposed to, actively infected with, or recovered from COVID-19. A freely available public database, intended as a resource for researchers studying the immune response to SARS-CoV-2, is where the repertoires were released. Samples came from the ongoing ImmuneRACE study (first 160 participants) plus 1,254 subjects from 6 global collaborators. The sample metadata nearly always contained a de-identified subject ID, COVID-19 status, age in years and sex. Where HLA class I and class II types were available, the types were taken from metadata supplied by the sample provider, not from assay-based typing. The paper's findings and limits, for the study overall: How much clinical and demographic metadata was included differed by source and by participant, and the metadata was provided uncurated.

The collaborating institutions used their own protocols to collect whole blood in K2EDTA tubes. For TCRbeta analysis, collaborators shipped samples as frozen whole blood, isolated PBMCs, or DNA extracted from either of those sample types. The immunoSEQ Assay, a bias-controlled multiplex PCR, was used to amplify TCRbeta CDR3 regions from genomic DNA. From the authors' description of their analysis: The number of nucleated cells in each sample was estimated by amplification of reference gene primers within the assay. To quantify the absolute abundance of each unique TCRbeta CDR3 rearrangement, sequence reads were collapsed and filtered. Productive Simpson clonality was computed per sample as the square root of Simpson's diversity index over productive rearrangements. As stored in TCRdb, this immuneACCESS dataset retains in-frame rearrangements with V and J assigned. A fraction of the clones does not appear; measured against another copy, unresolved V genes explain less than half of the discrepancy, and the remainder lacks a known reason. V and J calls and clone size are those listed in that table; D and trimming were worked out from the DNA. The sample table contains under 250,000 clones; only one count was recorded for around 82% of them. The leading ten clones occupy around 5.8% of the sample.

After removal of 5 bases from V and 9 bases from J, the junction retains 8 bases not matched to a gene. CDR1 and CDR2 are drawn from the germline V gene: MDHEN, SYDVKM. From cysteine to phenylalanine, the CDR3 is 16 amino acids long. The sequence is cut down to CDR3 DNA, 48 bases in frame from base 1. Remarks on this clone: Its target antigen remains unknown. Within one base of it there is no much larger clone, and no base qualities were kept.

Sequencing input: peripheral blood. Rearrangement joined TRBV28 to TRBJ1-6; 12 nucleotides in the junction match TRBD1. The receptor was isolated from a woman in her 70s with acute or convalescent COVID-19. The sequence in DNA is TGTGCCAGCAGTACGTGGGACAGGGGGCGCGTTTCACCCCTCCACTTT. The resulting protein is CASSTWDRGRVSPLHF.